This note documents a single TCR beta chain sequence. Antigen unknown. This entry comes from a study of T cells after yellow fever vaccination. General study findings and limits: Just a small share of clonotypes turned up in the CD4 compartment as well as the CD8 compartment. The study noted that FACS-sorted repertoires could contain abundant clonotypes contaminating from the bulk population.

TCRdb ran MiXCR on the 5' RACE reads and lists one entry per CDR3 protein. The sample records some 350,000 distinct CDR3 sequences, roughly 4.3% being singletons. Germline V gene data show CDR1 as SGHRS and CDR2 as YFSETQ. V trimming: 0 bases; J trimming: 7 bases; junction bases outside the gene matches: 4. CDR3 length equals 14 residues. V is TRBV5-1 and J is TRBJ1-2, with 9 positions matching TRBD1. The sample in question was PBMCs, obtained 5 days after the yellow fever booster vaccination. The TCR originated in a man between 18 and 29 years old who received the YFV17D yellow fever vaccine. CDR3 DNA sequence: TGCGCCAGCAGCTTGGAGGGACAGGGTGGTGGCTACACCTTC. It yields the protein CASSLEGQGGGYTF.